This TCR beta chain derives from a study of technical replicates of blood from four donors. V gave up 5 bases and J gave up 4 bases, with 17 bases separating them. This CDR3 region has 15 residues. Germline CDR1 MDHEN, CDR2 SYDVKM. Libraries were prepared by immunoSEQ multiplex PCR; TCRdb keeps only in-frame clonotypes and omits some of them. The data hold roughly 71,000 clones, with around nine tenths observed a single time. The table lists this clone with a count of one. The sample consisted of T cells isolated from PBMCs. The TCR originated in a human donor in good health. The rearrangement uses TRBV28 and TRBJ1-2, with D perhaps matching TRBD1 (5 bases). The CDR3 DNA reads as TGTGCCAGCAGTCTCTCAGGGAATAGGGTCTATGGCTACACCTTC. Translating gives CASSLSGNRVYGYTF.